A single sample gave rise to the 21 T cell receptor beta chains below, sequenced in a study of early T cells in non-severe SARS-CoV-2 infection. TCRdb ran MiXCR on the 5' RACE reads and lists one entry per CDR3 protein. This sample has around 57,000 distinct CDR3 sequences, with 8% to 10% found just once. Sequencing was carried out using whole blood. The receptors originated from an adult who was a healthcare worker with PCR-confirmed SARS-CoV-2 infection or an uninfected control (not recorded which).

This clonotype was observed a few times. The CDR3 bases are TGCAGCGTCAGCGGACACTACGAGCAGTACTTC. As protein: CSVSGHYEQYF. The chain is built from TRBV29-1 and TRBJ2-7, with D perhaps matching TRBD1 or TRBD2 (5 bases each). Trimming removed 6 bases from V and 3 bases from J, with 9 bases in between. This CDR3 contains 11 residues. The V gene's germline CDR1 is SQVTM and CDR2 ANQGSEA.

This clonotype was counted only a few times. The rearrangement joins TRBV6-6 to TRBJ1-1, with D unclear. Looked up from germline, CDR1 is MNHNY and CDR2 is SVGAGI (reference sequence). CDR3 length: 13 residues. Trimming removed 4 bases at V and 2 bases at J, with 8 bases between. CDR3 nucleotides: TGTGCCAGCAGTTTTGCGGGTAACACTGAAGCTTTCTTT. This sequence encodes CASSFAGNTEAFF.

This clonotype occurred many times. This chain links TRBV7-6 with TRBJ2-3; 9 positions agree with TRBD2. Germline-derived CDR1 and CDR2 are SGHVS and FNYEAQ. CDR3 length equals 18 residues. V lost 5 bases to trimming and J lost 2 bases; unmatched junction nucleotides: 14. CDR3 sequence reads: CASSLPETSGDSTDTQYF. CDR3 in DNA: TGTGCCAGCAGCCTCCCGGAGACTAGCGGAGACTCCACAGATACGCAGTATTTT.

This clonotype turned up a few times. The V and J genes are TRBV29-1 and TRBJ2-7, with TRBD2 matching 8 bases. J lost 0 bases, V lost 8 bases, and 6 bases had no gene match. Germline values: CDR1 SQVTM, CDR2 ANQGSEA. This CDR3 comprises 13 residues. For the CDR3, the DNA is TGCAGCTTCCGCGGGGGGAGCTCCTACGAGCAGTACTTC. It translates to CSFRGGSSYEQYF.

This clonotype has only a few counts. The J gene is TRBJ2-7, the V gene TRBV5-1; D possibly corresponds to TRBD2 (5 bases). In germline, CDR1 is SGHRS, CDR2 YFSETQ. The CDR3 is made up of 14 amino acids. V was clipped by 5 bases and J by 1 base, with 13 bases between them. CDR3 region: CASSPRTVSYEQYF. For the CDR3, the DNA is TGCGCCAGCAGTCCCCGGACTGTTTCCTACGAGCAGTACTTC.

This clonotype was observed a handful of times. The chain recombines TRBV6-6 with TRBJ2-1; no firm D call. The CDR3 spans 14 residues. V was shortened by 2 bases and J by 6 bases, with 11 bases between the two germline ends. Germline loops: CDR1 MNHNY, CDR2 SVGAGI (reference sequence). The CDR3, as DNA: TGTGCCAGCAGTTACGGCTCCTTGGGCAATGAGCAGTTCTTC. Protein sequence: CASSYGSLGNEQFF.

This clonotype came up many times. The rearrangement links TRBV12-3 or TRBV12-4 to TRBJ2-5, with a possible D match to TRBD1 (5 bases). Trimming pared 3 bases from V and 2 bases from J, leaving 10 bases between. CDR3 length: 14 residues. The CDR3 DNA follows: TGTGCCAGCAGTTTTAGTCCAGGGCAAGAGACCCAGTACTTC. Translating it yields CASSFSPGQETQYF.

This clonotype was picked up a small number of times. This chain uses TRBV2 with TRBJ1-6, with D possibly TRBD1 on 5 matching bases. The germline gives CDR1 SNHLY, CDR2 FYNNEI. V lost 6 bases and J 9 bases, leaving 12 bases between the germline ends. CDR3 size: 13 residues. CDR3 protein: CASRPGWGSPLHF. The CDR3 DNA sequence: TGTGCCAGCAGGCCAGGGTGGGGTTCACCCCTCCACTTT.

At least ten counts were recorded for this clonotype. The chain employs TRBV7-2 and TRBJ2-1; 11 positions match TRBD2. CDR1 and CDR2 (germline): SGHTA, FQGNSA. V gave up 4 bases and J gave up 6 bases; unmatched junction bases: 5. The CDR3 covers 15 residues. The CDR3 nucleotides read TGTGCCAGCAGCTCGACTAGCGGGGCCGGCAATGAGCAGTTCTTC. This translates into CASSSTSGAGNEQFF.

Only a few counts were recorded for this clonotype. CDR3: CASRGLDTMQETQYF. In DNA, the CDR3 is TGTGCCAGCAGGGGCTTAGACACCATGCAAGAGACCCAGTACTTC. The genes are TRBV28 and TRBJ2-5; no reliable D call. V was shortened by 6 bases and J by 2 bases, with 16 bases between the two germline ends. Germline-derived CDR1 and CDR2 are MDHEN and SYDVKM. The CDR3 is made up of 15 amino acids.

The rearrangement joins TRBV20-1 to TRBJ2-7, with D hard to call. This CDR3 has 9 residues. The V gene's germline CDR1 is DFQATT and CDR2 SNEGSKA (reference sequence). The CDR3: CRGLDEQYF. The CDR3 DNA reads as TGCAGGGGGTTGGACGAGCAGTACTTC.

CDR3 residues: CASSFSLLAGSEQFF. The DNA for the CDR3 is TGTGCCAGCAGCTTTTCGCTCCTAGCGGGGAGTGAGCAGTTCTTC. The chain has TRBV7-6 and TRBJ2-1; 9 bases fit TRBD2. The junction had 9 bases not matched to a gene; V was cut back by 3 bases and J by 9 bases. CDR3 length: 15 residues. Per germline, CDR1 SGHVS and CDR2 FNYEAQ.

This clonotype was seen a few times. V gene TRBV5-4 combines with J gene TRBJ2-7; D unclear. V dropped 4 bases and J dropped 3 bases, with 14 bases sitting between them. The V gene's germline CDR1 is SGHNT and CDR2 YYREEE (reference sequence). CDR3 length equals 14 residues. The CDR3 nucleotides are TGTGCCAGCAGCGCCGCCCCGGACGGCTACGAGCAGTACTTC. Translating it yields CASSAAPDGYEQYF.

The rearrangement uses TRBV7-3 and TRBJ1-2; the D gene is possibly TRBD1 (5 bases). This CDR3 comprises 13 residues. Germline V gene data show CDR1 as SGHTA and CDR2 as FQGTGA. Trimming cost V 5 bases and J 5 bases, with 12 bases left between them. In DNA form, the CDR3 reads TGTGCCAGCAGCCCCGGGACCGGTTATGGCTACACCTTC. This codes for CASSPGTGYGYTF.

The rearrangement joins TRBV19 to TRBJ2-7, with TRBD2 identical over 7 bases. CDR1 and CDR2 (germline): LNHDA, SQIVND (reference sequence). Trimming took 6 bases from V and 5 from J; bases not matched to a gene: 10. The CDR3 is 14 residues long. The CDR3 DNA is TGTGCCAGTAGCCCACAGCGGGGCCGCCACGAGCAGTACTTC. Its translation is CASSPQRGRHEQYF.

V usage is TRBV6-6 and J usage is TRBJ1-1; no clear D gene. The CDR3 covers 12 residues. Germline V gene lookup returns CDR1 MNHNY and CDR2 SVGAGI (reference sequence). V lost 8 bases and J 7 bases, leaving 14 bases between the germline ends. The CDR3 protein is CASDSVVDEAFF. CDR3 coding DNA: TGTGCCAGCGACTCGGTCGTGGATGAAGCTTTCTTT.

This clonotype was found many times. The rearrangement uses TRBV6-2 or TRBV6-3 and TRBJ1-1; D not certain. From germline, CDR1 is MNHEY and CDR2 SVGEGT. Trimming shortened V by 4 bases and J by 0 bases, and 6 bases separated the two germline ends. This CDR3 is built from 13 residues. The CDR3 reads CASSWTVNTEAFF. The CDR3 bases are TGTGCCAGCAGTTGGACGGTGAACACTGAAGCTTTCTTT.

V and J are TRBV11-2 and TRBJ2-1; 11 bases line up with TRBD2. CDR3 length: 14 amino acids. V dropped 4 bases and J dropped 7; count of bases not matched to a gene: 3. Germline values: CDR1 SGHAT, CDR2 FQNNGV. CDR3: CASSSGLAVNEQFF. CDR3 in DNA: TGTGCCAGCAGCTCGGGACTAGCGGTTAATGAGCAGTTCTTC.

The sample holds a few counts of this clonotype. The gene calls are TRBV4-2 and TRBJ2-7; perhaps TRBD2 as D (5 bases). The CDR3 contains 17 residues. The V gene lost 0 bases and the J gene lost 7 bases, with 22 bases spanning the gap. CDR1 and CDR2 (germline): LGHNA, YNFKEQ. Written as DNA, the CDR3 is TGTGCCAGCAGCCAAGAAGGGCCGTGGGCAGCGGTGGAAGAGCAGTACTTC. It translates to CASSQEGPWAAVEEQYF.

The J gene is TRBJ2-1, the V gene TRBV6-5, with 11 bases aligning to TRBD1. The CDR3 sequence is 15 residues long. The V gene's germline CDR1 is MNHEY and CDR2 SVGAGI. J was trimmed by 3 bases and V by 5 bases; bases with no gene match: 3. The CDR3 DNA is TGTGCCAGCAGTGCCGGGACAGGGGGCTACAATGAGCAGTTCTTC. This codes for CASSAGTGGYNEQFF.

V and J are TRBV2 and TRBJ2-7, with TRBD1 matching 9 bases. The CDR3 spans 14 residues. Trimming cost V 6 bases and J 0 bases; bases outside gene matches: 3. Per the germline V gene, CDR1 is SNHLY and CDR2 is FYNNEI. CDR3 residues: CASRGTGNSYEQYF. For the CDR3, the DNA is TGTGCCAGCAGGGGGACAGGGAACTCCTACGAGCAGTACTTC.